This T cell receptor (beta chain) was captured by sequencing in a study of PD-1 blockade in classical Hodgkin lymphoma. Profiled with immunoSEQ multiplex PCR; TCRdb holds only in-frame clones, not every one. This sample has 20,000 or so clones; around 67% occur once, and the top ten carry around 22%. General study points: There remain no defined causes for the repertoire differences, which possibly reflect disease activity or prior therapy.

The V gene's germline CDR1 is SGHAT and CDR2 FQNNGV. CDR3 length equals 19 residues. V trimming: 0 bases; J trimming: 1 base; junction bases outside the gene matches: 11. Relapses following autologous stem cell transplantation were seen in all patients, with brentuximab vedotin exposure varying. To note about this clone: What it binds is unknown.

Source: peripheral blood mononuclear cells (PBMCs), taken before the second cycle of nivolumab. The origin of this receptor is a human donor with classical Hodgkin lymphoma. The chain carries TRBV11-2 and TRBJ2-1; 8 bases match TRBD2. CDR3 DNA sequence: TGTGCCAGCAGCTTAGATCCGACCAGCGGGAGCGGTTCCTACAATGAGCAGTTCTTC. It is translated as CASSLDPTSGSGSYNEQFF.